This record covers a single TCR beta chain. The data derive from a study of blood T cell repertoires in COVID-19. Unmatched junction bases numbered 12, after V lost 6 bases and J lost 5 bases. The CDR3 sequence is 16 residues long. CDR1 and CDR2 (germline): SNHLY, FYNNEI. Source study methods: Counts of nucleated cells, estimated from reference gene primer amplification, were obtained. Measured with immunoSEQ multiplex PCR; TCRdb has only the in-frame clones, and not every one. The V and J calls and clone size were taken over from that table, and D and trimming were inferred from the DNA. The sample holds 200,000 to 250,000 clones, 75% to 85% seen once.

V and J are TRBV2 and TRBJ2-1, with TRBD1 identical over 8 bases. What was sequenced was peripheral blood. This receptor was obtained from a woman aged 45-59 years with acute or convalescent COVID-19. The CDR3 DNA is TGTGCCAGCAGCCGCATTGGACAGGGAAGGGACAATGAGCAGTTCTTC. Its protein product is CASSRIGQGRDNEQFF. Looking up the rest from reference TRBV2 and TRBJ2-1 gives the full variable domain: EPEVTQTPSHQVTQMGQEVILRCVPISNHLYFYWYRQILGQKVEFLVSFYNNEISEKSEIFDDQFSVERPDGSNFTLKIRSTKLEDSAMYFCASSRIGQGRDNEQFFGPGTRLTVL.